The 18 T cell receptor beta chains below all came from one sample that was sequenced in a study of T cells after yellow fever vaccination. Using its own MiXCR run on the 5' RACE reads, TCRdb lists one record per CDR3 protein. This table holds just under 600,000 distinct CDR3 sequences, about 13% found once. Sequenced material: PBMCs, taken on the day of the yellow fever booster vaccination. These receptors were obtained from a man aged 25 to 45 who received the YFV17D yellow fever vaccine.

This sequence joins TRBV7-2 and TRBJ2-1; D is possibly TRBD2 (6 bases). The CDR3 consists of 15 residues. Germline V gene data show CDR1 as SGHTA and CDR2 as FQGNSA. V lost 4 bases and J lost 2, with 12 bases in between. DNA for the CDR3: TGTGCCAGCAGCTCACTTAGCGGCCCCTACAATGAGCAGTTCTTC. This translates into CASSSLSGPYNEQFF.

J is TRBJ2-6 and V is TRBV27; D is perhaps TRBD1 (6 bases). The CDR3 is 19 residues long. V was trimmed by 3 bases and J by 0 bases, leaving 18 bases between them. Germline CDR1 reads MNHEY; CDR2 reads SMNVEV (reference sequence). The CDR3 DNA sequence: TGTGCCAGCAGTTTCGAGGGGACGGGACACCCCTCTGGGGCCAACGTCCTGACTTTC. Translation: CASSFEGTGHPSGANVLTF.

This clonotype was detected only a few times. The rearrangement joins TRBV20-1 to TRBJ2-1; a possible D gene is TRBD1 (6 bases). V lost 3 bases to trimming and J lost 3 bases, with 15 bases between them. The CDR3 spans 15 residues. Germline V gene sequence: CDR1 DFQATT, CDR2 SNEGSKA (reference sequence). The CDR3 protein is CSASTGQRNYNEQFF. Written as DNA, the CDR3 is TGCAGTGCTAGCACCGGACAGCGAAACTACAATGAGCAGTTCTTC.

The J gene is TRBJ2-3, the V gene TRBV10-1; 8 bases fit TRBD1. Germline V lookup: CDR1 WNHNN, CDR2 SYGVQD (reference sequence). The trim removed 4 bases at V and 4 bases at J, leaving 7 bases unmatched. The CDR3 has 15 residues. CDR3 nucleotides: TGCGCCAGCAGTGGGGTTGGACAGGGATCAGATACGCAGTATTTT. It translates to CASSGVGQGSDTQYF.

There are a few counts of this clonotype. The chain combines TRBV27 with TRBJ2-1; D gene unclear. The length of the CDR3 is 11 residues. The germline V and J ends were trimmed by 6 bases and 10 bases, with 10 bases remaining between them. From germline, CDR1 is MNHEY and CDR2 SMNVEV (reference sequence). For the CDR3, the DNA is TGTGCCAGCAGCATCGCTGGGGAGCAGTTCTTC. Encoded protein: CASSIAGEQFF.

This clonotype was found many times. This chain connects TRBV7-2 to TRBJ2-3; D is perhaps TRBD2 (6 bases). Germline V gene sequence: CDR1 SGHTA, CDR2 FQGNSA. The CDR3 runs 14 residues. V was shortened by 2 bases and J by 3 bases, with 9 bases between the two germline ends. CDR3 loop: CASSLMGGTDTQYF. The CDR3 DNA reads TGTGCCAGCAGCTTAATGGGGGGTACAGATACGCAGTATTTT.

The chain combines TRBV5-6 with TRBJ2-2; 10 bases match TRBD1. The CDR3 runs to 17 residues. The germline V gene has CDR1 SGHDT and CDR2 YYEEEE. V gave up 1 base and J gave up 0 bases; unmatched junction bases: 3. The CDR3 reads CASSLWDRGTNTGELFF. For the CDR3, the DNA is TGTGCCAGCAGCTTGTGGGACAGGGGCACGAACACCGGGGAGCTGTTTTTT.

This clonotype has more than one count but fewer than ten. The chain has TRBV2 and TRBJ2-2; the match to TRBD1 covers 11 bases. This CDR3 comprises 15 residues. The germline gives CDR1 SNHLY, CDR2 FYNNEI. The V and J ends lost 6 bases and 5 bases, in that order; junction bases with no gene match: 5. CDR3 DNA: TGTGCCAGCAGAACCGGGACAGGGGGGACCGGGGAGCTGTTTTTT. Its protein product is CASRTGTGGTGELFF.

This clonotype was found a few times. The CDR3: CAISVQGYEQYF. As DNA, the CDR3 is TGTGCCATCAGTGTACAGGGGTACGAGCAGTACTTC. V usage is TRBV10-3 and J usage is TRBJ2-7; 7 nucleotides match TRBD1. The CDR3 consists of 12 residues. CDR1 and CDR2 (germline): ENHRY, SYGVKD. V shed 4 bases, J shed 4 bases, and the junction held 1 base outside the gene matches.

V and J are TRBV7-9 and TRBJ2-3, with D tentatively TRBD1 (6 bases). This CDR3 is 15 amino acids long. V was trimmed by 2 bases and J by 2 bases, leaving 11 bases between them. Germline CDR1 reads SEHNR; CDR2 reads FQNEAQ (reference sequence). In nucleotides, the CDR3 is TGTGCCAGCAGCTTAAGCAGGACAGTCACAGATACGCAGTATTTT. This encodes CASSLSRTVTDTQYF.

This clonotype was detected a few times. The rearrangement links TRBV6-1 to TRBJ2-3, with TRBD1 matching over 9 bases. V gave up 6 bases and J gave up 5 bases; unmatched junction bases: 12. Germline CDR1 and CDR2: MNHNS and SASEGT. The CDR3 length is 16 residues. The CDR3: CASRTLRTGAIDTQYF. DNA of the CDR3: TGTGCCAGCAGGACTCTCAGGACAGGGGCGATAGATACGCAGTATTTT.

The chain is built from TRBV7-2 and TRBJ2-7, with D tentatively TRBD1 (6 bases). The length of the CDR3 is 13 residues. V lost 1 base, J lost 5 bases, and 9 bases lay in between. Per germline, CDR1 SGHTA and CDR2 FQGNSA. The CDR3 protein is CASSLEGENEQYF. CDR3 nucleotides: TGTGCCAGCAGCTTAGAGGGGGAGAACGAGCAGTACTTC. The full variable domain, completed using reference TRBV7-2 and TRBJ2-7, is GAGVSQSPSNKVTEKGKDVELRCDPISGHTALYWYRQSLGQGLEFLIYFQGNSAPDKSGLPSDRFSAERTGGSVSTLTIQRTQQEDSAVYLCASSLEGENEQYFGPGTRLTVT.

The genes are TRBV20-1 and TRBJ1-1; D not certain. CDR3 length: 16 residues. Trimming shortened V by 0 bases and J by 1 base, and 15 bases separated the two germline ends. The V gene's germline CDR1 is DFQATT and CDR2 SNEGSKA (reference sequence). Here the CDR3 DNA reads TGCAGTGCTAGAGATGGGCGGGCTGGACCGAACACTGAAGCTTTCTTT. Translated: CSARDGRAGPNTEAFF.

This clonotype was seen a handful of times. This chain's CDR3 is CSAPTGASNYGYTF. CDR3 DNA: TGCAGCGCCCCAACAGGGGCTTCTAACTATGGCTACACCTTC. V usage is TRBV29-1 and J usage is TRBJ1-2; 7 positions match TRBD1. Germline V CDR1 and CDR2: SQVTM, ANQGSEA. Unmatched junction bases numbered 8, after V lost 7 bases and J lost 0 bases. CDR3 length equals 14 residues.

The chain is built from TRBV7-9 and TRBJ1-5; possible D gene TRBD1, 5 bases. CDR1 SEHNR and CDR2 FQNEAQ come from the germline V gene (reference sequence). This CDR3 region has 14 residues. Trimming removed 5 bases from V and 6 bases from J, with 14 bases in between. DNA for the CDR3: TGTGCCAGCAGCCGGGGGAGAGTAGGTCAGCCCCAGCATTTT. Protein product: CASSRGRVGQPQHF.

This clonotype was seen a handful of times. V and J are TRBV23-1 and TRBJ1-5; no definite D call. TRBV23-1 is an ORF, with its function uncertain. The CDR3 contains 15 residues. With 0 bases removed from V and 10 bases from J, the gap between germline ends came to 16 bases. CDR3 sequence (DNA): TGCGCCAGCAGTCAATCCTACGCCTCTATCGGTCCCCAGCATTTT. Residues: CASSQSYASIGPQHF.

This chain connects TRBV20-1 to TRBJ1-2; D is undetermined. The ends were cut back, 3 bases at V and 3 bases at J, with 8 bases in the middle. The length of the CDR3 is 12 residues. Germline V CDR1 and CDR2: DFQATT, SNEGSKA (reference sequence). CDR3 in DNA: TGCAGTGCTAGCTATGGGGACTATGGCTACACCTTC. It is translated as CSASYGDYGYTF.

This clonotype was recorded a few times. The CDR3 is CASSLVERGTDTQYF. In DNA form, the CDR3 reads TGTGCCAGCAGCTTAGTAGAGCGGGGGACAGATACGCAGTATTTT. The chain uses TRBV7-2 and TRBJ2-3; 8 nucleotides align to TRBD2. Germline V gene lookup returns CDR1 SGHTA and CDR2 FQGNSA. The CDR3 has 15 residues. J lost 3 bases, V lost 1 base, and 3 bases had no gene match.